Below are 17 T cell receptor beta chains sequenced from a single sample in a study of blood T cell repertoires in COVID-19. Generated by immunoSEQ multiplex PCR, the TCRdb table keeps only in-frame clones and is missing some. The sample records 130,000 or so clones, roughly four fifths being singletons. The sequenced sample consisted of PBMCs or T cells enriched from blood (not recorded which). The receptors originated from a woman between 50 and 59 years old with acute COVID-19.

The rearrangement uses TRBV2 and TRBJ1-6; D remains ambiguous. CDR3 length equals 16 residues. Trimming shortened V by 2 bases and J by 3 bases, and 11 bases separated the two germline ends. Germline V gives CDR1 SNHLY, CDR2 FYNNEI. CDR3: CASSEFQVGYNSPLHF. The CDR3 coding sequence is TGTGCCAGCAGTGAATTTCAGGTTGGCTATAATTCACCCCTCCACTTT. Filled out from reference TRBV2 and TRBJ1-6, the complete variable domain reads EPEVTQTPSHQVTQMGQEVILRCVPISNHLYFYWYRQILGQKVEFLVSFYNNEISEKSEIFDDQFSVERPDGSNFTLKIRSTKLEDSAMYFCASSEFQVGYNSPLHFGNGTRLTVT.

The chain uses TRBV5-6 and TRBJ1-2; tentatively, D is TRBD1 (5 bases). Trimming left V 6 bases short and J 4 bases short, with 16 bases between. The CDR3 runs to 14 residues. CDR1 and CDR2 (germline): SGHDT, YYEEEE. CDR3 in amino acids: CASTRAGPVYGYTF. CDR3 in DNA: TGTGCCAGCACCCGGGCAGGGCCGGTCTATGGCTACACCTTC.

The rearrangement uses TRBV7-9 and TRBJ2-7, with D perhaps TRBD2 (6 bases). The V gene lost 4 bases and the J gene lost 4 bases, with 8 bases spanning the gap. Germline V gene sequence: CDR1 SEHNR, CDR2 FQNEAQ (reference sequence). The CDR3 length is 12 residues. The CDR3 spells CASSSGDYEQYF. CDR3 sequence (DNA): TGTGCCAGCAGCTCGGGGGATTACGAGCAGTACTTC. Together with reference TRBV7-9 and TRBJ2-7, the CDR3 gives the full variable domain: DTGVSQNPRHKITKRGQNVTFRCDPISEHNRLYWYRQTLGQGPEFLTYFQNEAQLEKSRLLSDRFSAERPKGSFSTLEIQRTEQGDSAMYLCASSSGDYEQYFGPGTRLTVT.

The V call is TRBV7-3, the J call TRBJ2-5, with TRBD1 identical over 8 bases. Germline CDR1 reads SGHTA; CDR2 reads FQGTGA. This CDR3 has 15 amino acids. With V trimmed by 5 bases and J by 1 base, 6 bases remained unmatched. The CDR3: CASSEWTGFQETQYF. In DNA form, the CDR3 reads TGTGCCAGCAGCGAATGGACAGGGTTCCAAGAGACCCAGTACTTC. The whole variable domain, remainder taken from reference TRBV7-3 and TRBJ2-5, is GAGVSQTPSNKVTEKGKYVELRCDPISGHTALYWYRQSLGQGPEFLIYFQGTGAADDSGLPNDRFFAVRPEGSVSTLKIQRTERGDSAVYLCASSEWTGFQETQYFGPGTRLLVL.

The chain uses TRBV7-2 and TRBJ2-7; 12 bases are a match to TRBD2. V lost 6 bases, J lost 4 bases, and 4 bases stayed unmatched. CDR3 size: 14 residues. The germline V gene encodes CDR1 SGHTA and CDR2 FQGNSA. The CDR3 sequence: CASRPSGRGYEQYF. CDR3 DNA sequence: TGTGCCAGCAGACCTAGCGGGAGGGGTTACGAGCAGTACTTC.

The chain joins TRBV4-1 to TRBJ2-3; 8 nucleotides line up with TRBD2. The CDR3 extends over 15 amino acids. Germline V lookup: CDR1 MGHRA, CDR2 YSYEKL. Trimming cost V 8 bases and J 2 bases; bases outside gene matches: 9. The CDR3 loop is CASGKTGGDTDTQYF. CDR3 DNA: TGCGCCAGCGGAAAAACGGGAGGGGACACAGATACGCAGTATTTT.

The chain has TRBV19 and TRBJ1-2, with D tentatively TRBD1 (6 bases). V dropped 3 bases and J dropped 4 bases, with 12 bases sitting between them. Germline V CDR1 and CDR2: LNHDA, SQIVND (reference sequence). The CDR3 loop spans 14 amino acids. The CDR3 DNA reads TGTGCCAGTAGTATGAGGACAGACCTCTATGGCTACACCTTC. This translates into CASSMRTDLYGYTF.

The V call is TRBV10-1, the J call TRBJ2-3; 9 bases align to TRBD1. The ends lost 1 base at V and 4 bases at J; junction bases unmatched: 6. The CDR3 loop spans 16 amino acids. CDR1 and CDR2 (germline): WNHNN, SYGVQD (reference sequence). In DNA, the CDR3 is TGCGCCAGCAGTGAGTGGGGACAGGGAATCCCAGATACGCAGTATTTT. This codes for CASSEWGQGIPDTQYF.

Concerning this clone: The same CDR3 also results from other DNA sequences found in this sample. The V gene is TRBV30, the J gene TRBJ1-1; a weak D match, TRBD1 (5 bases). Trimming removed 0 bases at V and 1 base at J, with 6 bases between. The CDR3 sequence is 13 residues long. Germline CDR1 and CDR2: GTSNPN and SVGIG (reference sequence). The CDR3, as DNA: TGTGCCTGGAGTGTTCAGGGGAACACTGAAGCTTTCTTT. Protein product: CAWSVQGNTEAFF.

Written as DNA, the CDR3 is TGTGCCTGGAGTGTAACGGGGGTCGGCAATCAGCCCCAGCATTTT. Translating it yields CAWSVTGVGNQPQHF. The chain carries TRBV30 and TRBJ1-5, with D perhaps matching TRBD1 (5 bases). The CDR3 contains 15 residues. Germline V gene lookup returns CDR1 GTSNPN and CDR2 SVGIG (reference sequence). V was clipped by 0 bases and J by 2 bases, with 11 bases between them.

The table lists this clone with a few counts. The CDR3 DNA reads as TGTGCCAGCAGTGAAGAGGCAGGGGGCACAGATACGCAGTATTTT. This gives the protein CASSEEAGGTDTQYF. This chain uses TRBV6-1 with TRBJ2-3; D is possibly TRBD1 (6 bases). Per germline, CDR1 MNHNS and CDR2 SASEGT. The CDR3 length is 15 residues. Trimming shortened V by 1 base and J by 1 base, and 9 bases separated the two germline ends.

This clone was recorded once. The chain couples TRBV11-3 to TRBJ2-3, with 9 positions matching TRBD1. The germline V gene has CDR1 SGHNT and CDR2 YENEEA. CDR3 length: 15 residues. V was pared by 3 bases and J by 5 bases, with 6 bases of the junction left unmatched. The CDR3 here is CASSFRGTGRDTQYF. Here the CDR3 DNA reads TGTGCCAGCAGCTTCCGTGGGACAGGGAGAGATACGCAGTATTTT. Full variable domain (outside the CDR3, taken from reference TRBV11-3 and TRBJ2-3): EAGVVQSPRYKIIEKKQPVAFWCNPISGHNTLYWYLQNLGQGPELLIRYENEEAVDDSQLPKDRFSAERLKGVDSTLKIQPAELGDSAVYLCASSFRGTGRDTQYFGPGTRLTVL.

The CDR3 reads CASSLVGGSSYEQYF. The CDR3 nucleotides read TGCGCCAGCAGCTTGGTGGGCGGGAGCTCCTACGAGCAGTACTTC. V usage is TRBV5-1 and J usage is TRBJ2-7; TRBD2 matches 7 bases. Germline V gene data show CDR1 as SGHRS and CDR2 as YFSETQ. The CDR3 consists of 15 residues. Germline trimming cut 0 bases from V and 0 bases from J; bases unmatched to any gene: 3.

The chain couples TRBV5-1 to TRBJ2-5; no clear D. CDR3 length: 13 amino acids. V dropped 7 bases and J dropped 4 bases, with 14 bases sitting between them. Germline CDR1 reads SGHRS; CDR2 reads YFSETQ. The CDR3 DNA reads TGCGCCAGCGAGCCACCCCTCGGAGAGACCCAGTACTTC. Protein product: CASEPPLGETQYF.

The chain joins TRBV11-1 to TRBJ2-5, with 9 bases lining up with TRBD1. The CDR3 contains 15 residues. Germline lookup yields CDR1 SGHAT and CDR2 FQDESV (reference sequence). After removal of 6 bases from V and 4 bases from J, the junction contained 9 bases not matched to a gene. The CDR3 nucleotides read TGTGCCAGCAGGTGGGGACAGGGAATTTCAGAGACCCAGTACTTC. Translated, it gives CASRWGQGISETQYF. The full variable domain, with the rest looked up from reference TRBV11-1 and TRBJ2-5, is EAEVAQSPRYKITEKSQAVAFWCDPISGHATLYWYRQILGQGPELLVQFQDESVVDDSQLPKDRFSAERLKGVDSTLKIQPAELGDSAMYLCASRWGQGISETQYFGPGTRLLVL.

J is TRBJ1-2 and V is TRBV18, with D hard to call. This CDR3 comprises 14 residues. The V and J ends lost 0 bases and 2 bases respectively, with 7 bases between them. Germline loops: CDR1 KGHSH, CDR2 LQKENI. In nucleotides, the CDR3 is TGTGCCAGCTCACCACCGGGGAGAAACTATGGCTACACCTTC. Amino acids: CASSPPGRNYGYTF.

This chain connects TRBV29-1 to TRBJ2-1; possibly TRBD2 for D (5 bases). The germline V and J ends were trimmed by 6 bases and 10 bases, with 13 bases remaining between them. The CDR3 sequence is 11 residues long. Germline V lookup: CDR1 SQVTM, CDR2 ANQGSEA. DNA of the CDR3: TGCAGCGTCGAATGGTCGGGGGAGCAGTTCTTC. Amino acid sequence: CSVEWSGEQFF.